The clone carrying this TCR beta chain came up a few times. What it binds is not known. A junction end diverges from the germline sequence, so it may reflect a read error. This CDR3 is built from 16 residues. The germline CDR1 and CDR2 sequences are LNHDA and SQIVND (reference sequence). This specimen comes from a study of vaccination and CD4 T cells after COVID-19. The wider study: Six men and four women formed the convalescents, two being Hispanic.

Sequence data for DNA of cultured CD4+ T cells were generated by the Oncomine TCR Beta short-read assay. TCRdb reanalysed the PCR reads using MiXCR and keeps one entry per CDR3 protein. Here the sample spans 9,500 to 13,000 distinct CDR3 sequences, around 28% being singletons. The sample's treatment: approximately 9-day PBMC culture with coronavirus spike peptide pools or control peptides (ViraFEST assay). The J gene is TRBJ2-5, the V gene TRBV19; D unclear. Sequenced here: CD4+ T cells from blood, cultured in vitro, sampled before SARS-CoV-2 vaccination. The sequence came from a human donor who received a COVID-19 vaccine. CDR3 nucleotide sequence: TGTGCCAGTAGTATAGATCTATCGGCAGCCCAAGAAACCCAGTACTTC. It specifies CASSIDLSAAQETQYF. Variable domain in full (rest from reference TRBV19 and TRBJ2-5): DGGITQSPKYLFRKEGQNVTLSCEQNLNHDAMYWYRQDPGQGLRLIYYSQIVNDFQKGDIAEGYSVSREKKESFPLTVTSAQKNPTAFYLCASSIDLSAAQETQYFGPGTRLLVL.